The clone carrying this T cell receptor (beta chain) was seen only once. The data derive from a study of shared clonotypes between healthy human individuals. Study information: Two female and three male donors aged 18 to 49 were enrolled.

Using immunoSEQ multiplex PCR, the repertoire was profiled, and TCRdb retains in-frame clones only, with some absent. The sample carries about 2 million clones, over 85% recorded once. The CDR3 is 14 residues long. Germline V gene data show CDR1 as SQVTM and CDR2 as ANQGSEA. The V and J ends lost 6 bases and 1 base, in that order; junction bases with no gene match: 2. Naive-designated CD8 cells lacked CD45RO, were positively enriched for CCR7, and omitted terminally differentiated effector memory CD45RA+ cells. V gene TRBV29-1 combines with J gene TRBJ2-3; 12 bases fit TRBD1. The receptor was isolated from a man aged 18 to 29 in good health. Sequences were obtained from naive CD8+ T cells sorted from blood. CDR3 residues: CSVGQGAGTDTQYF. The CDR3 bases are TGCAGCGTGGGACAGGGGGCGGGCACAGATACGCAGTATTTT.